This T cell receptor (beta chain) was identified in a study of T cell clonality in common variable immunodeficiency (dated by TCRdb to about 2015). Findings and caveats that apply to the study as a whole: CVID TCRbeta sequences were reported to have fewer deletions and N-nucleotide insertions and to lack highly modified clones with 13 or more V deletions. According to the authors, finding the cause of the higher clonality in CVID would require sequencing the repertoires of T cell subpopulations. Even though DNA input was equal, the average per sample came to 65,000 to 85,000 unique sequences for controls compared with around 32,000 for CVID samples. Patient heterogeneity within the CVID cohort put limits on correlating repertoire features with clinical complications. TCRbeta clonality was higher in CVID subjects than in healthy controls (t-test p = 0.018), and the increase was most characteristic of about a third of subjects. Fewer TCRbeta clones were shared among CVID subjects than among healthy controls (p < 0.0001).

Equivalent amounts of genomic DNA from CVID and control samples were used as sequencing input. For every sample, a 60 bp segment covering the rearranged TCRbeta CDR3 region was amplified and then sequenced. The immunoSEQ assay, a bias-corrected multiplex PCR with high-throughput sequencing, was employed for TCRbeta amplification. The original pipeline was this. Every unique nucleotide sequence was considered a clone and was annotated with V, D and J genes, copy number and frequency. Sequences were labeled productive if in frame, and non-productive if out of frame or containing stop codons. As previously described, clonality was calculated on the basis of Shannon's entropy. Mean CDR3 Kyte-Doolittle hydropathy was derived from the predicted amino acid sequences of productive clones. Using the R hclust function, scaled V gene usage was clustered hierarchically with Manhattan distance and complete linkage. Sharing of clones by CDR3 amino acid sequence was evaluated through resampling of 12 repertoires per group over 100 rounds. Repertoires were searched for approximately 70 published EBV-specific and a few hundred published CMV-specific TCRbeta sequences. Two CVID samples yielding fewer than 10,000 sequences were excluded from analysis, leaving over 35 CVID repertoires. The clones in this table, taken by TCRdb from immuneACCESS, are in-frame only. Not every clone is retained; where verified, under half of the shortfall comes from an unresolved V gene, and the cause of the rest is unknown. V, J and clone size reflect that table, while D and trimming were determined from the DNA. The sample features about 66,000 clones, and none is a singleton. The top ten clonotypes cover approximately 1.6% of the sample.

This clone has ten or more counts. This receptor's antigen is unknown. Most of the CVID patients and most of the healthy controls were of Caucasian heritage. Heparinized peripheral whole blood samples of roughly 5 to 8 ml were obtained from each donor. Genomic DNA from adults with common variable immune deficiency (CVID) and from healthy adult controls was used to sequence TCRbeta CDR3 repertoires. There were approximately 22 healthy adult volunteers in the control group (roughly 12 female and roughly ten male), ranging in age from about 23 to 75 years, with a mean age of around 31. To isolate peripheral blood mononuclear cells, diluted blood was subjected to density centrifugation over Hypaque 1077 or Ficoll-Paque. Genomic DNA was obtained from unsorted mononuclear cells through either Qiagen column purification or a centrifugation-based method. The sequenced sample was peripheral blood mononuclear cells. The receptor comes from a person between 18 and 75 years old in good health.

For the CDR3, the sequence is CASSLFSTGELFF. The covered CDR3 bases are TGTGCCAGCAGCTTGTTTTCTACCGGGGAG. This chain is built from TRBV5-8 and TRBJ2-2; the D gene identity is not certain. The read ends 3 residues shy of where the CDR3 ends; the end is completed using the germline J gene. The germline V gene provides CDR1 SGHTS and CDR2 YDEGEE. The germline ends are 6 bases apart after V is trimmed by 1 base and J by 5 bases. CDR3 length: 13 amino acids, cysteine to phenylalanine. The 30 bases shown cover part of the CDR3, and their frame starts at base 1.